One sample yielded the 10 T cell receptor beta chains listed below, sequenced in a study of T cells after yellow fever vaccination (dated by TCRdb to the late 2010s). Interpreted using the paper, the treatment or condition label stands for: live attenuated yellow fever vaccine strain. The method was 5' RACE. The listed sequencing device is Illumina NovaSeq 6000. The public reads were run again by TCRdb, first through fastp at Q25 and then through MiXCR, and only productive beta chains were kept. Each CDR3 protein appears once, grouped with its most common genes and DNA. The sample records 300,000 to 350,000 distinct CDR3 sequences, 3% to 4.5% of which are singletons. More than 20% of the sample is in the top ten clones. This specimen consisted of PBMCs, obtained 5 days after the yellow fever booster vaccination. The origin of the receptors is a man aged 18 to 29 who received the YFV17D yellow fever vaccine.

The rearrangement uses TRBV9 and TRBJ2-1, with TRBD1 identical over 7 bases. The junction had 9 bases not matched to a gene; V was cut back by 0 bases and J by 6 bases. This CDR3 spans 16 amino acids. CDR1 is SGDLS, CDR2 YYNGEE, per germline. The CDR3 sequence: CASSVEGQRFSNEQFF. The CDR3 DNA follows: TGTGCCAGCAGCGTAGAGGGACAGAGATTTTCCAATGAGCAGTTCTTC.

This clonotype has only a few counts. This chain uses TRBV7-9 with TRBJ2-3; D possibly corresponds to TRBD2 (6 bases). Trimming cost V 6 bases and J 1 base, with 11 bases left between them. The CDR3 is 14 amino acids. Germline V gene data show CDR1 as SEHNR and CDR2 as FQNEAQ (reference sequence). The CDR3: CASRWTGGTDTQYF. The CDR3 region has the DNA TGTGCCAGCAGATGGACGGGGGGCACAGATACGCAGTATTTT.

CDR3 bases: TGTGCCAGCAGTTCGGGGACAGCACTAGCCAAAAACATTCAGTACTTC. As protein: CASSSGTALAKNIQYF. The V gene is TRBV27, the J gene TRBJ2-4; 7 bases agree with TRBD1. The CDR3 runs to 16 residues. V gave up 4 bases and J gave up 0 bases; unmatched junction bases: 6. The germline V gene encodes CDR1 MNHEY and CDR2 SMNVEV (reference sequence).

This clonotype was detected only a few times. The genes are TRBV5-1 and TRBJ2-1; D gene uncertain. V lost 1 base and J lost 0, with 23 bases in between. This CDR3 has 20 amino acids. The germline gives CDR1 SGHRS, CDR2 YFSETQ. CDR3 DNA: TGCGCCAGCAGCTTGCCCTTGGCCGGTACGTTGGCAAGCTCCTACAATGAGCAGTTCTTC. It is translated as CASSLPLAGTLASSYNEQFF. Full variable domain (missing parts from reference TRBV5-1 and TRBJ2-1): KAGVTQTPRYLIKTRGQQVTLSCSPISGHRSVSWYQQTPGQGLQFLFEYFSETQRNKGNFPGRFSGRQFSNSRSEMNVSTLELGDSALYLCASSLPLAGTLASSYNEQFFGPGTRLTVL.

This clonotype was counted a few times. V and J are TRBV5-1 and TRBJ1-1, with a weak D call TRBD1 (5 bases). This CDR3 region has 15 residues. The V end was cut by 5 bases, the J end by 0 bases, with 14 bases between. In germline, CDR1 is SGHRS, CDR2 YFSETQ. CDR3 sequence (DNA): TGCGCCAGCAGAAGCGGGGAGGGGATGAACACTGAAGCTTTCTTT. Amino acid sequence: CASRSGEGMNTEAFF.

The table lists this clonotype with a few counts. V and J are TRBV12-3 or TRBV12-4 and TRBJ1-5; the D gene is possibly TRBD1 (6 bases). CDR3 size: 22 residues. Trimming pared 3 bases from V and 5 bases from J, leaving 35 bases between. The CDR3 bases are TGTGCCAGCAGTTTTCGGGGAAGGGGGTACCCCCCTACATCTTCGACCCATCAGCCCCAGCATTTT. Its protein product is CASSFRGRGYPPTSSTHQPQHF.

CDR3 in DNA: TGCAGTGCTAGAGACATTACGGGTCAGCCCCAGCATTTT. It specifies CSARDITGQPQHF. The chain is built from TRBV20-1 and TRBJ1-5; D unresolved. Between the trimmed V and J ends, which lost 0 bases and 6 bases, there was a span of 9 bases. The CDR3 runs 13 residues. Germline CDR1 reads DFQATT; CDR2 reads SNEGSKA (reference sequence).

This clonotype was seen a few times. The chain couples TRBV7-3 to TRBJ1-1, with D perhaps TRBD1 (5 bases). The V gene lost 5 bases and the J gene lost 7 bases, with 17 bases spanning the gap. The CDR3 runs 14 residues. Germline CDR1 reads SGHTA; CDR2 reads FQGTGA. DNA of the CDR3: TGTGCCAGCAGCCAAAGCTCTAGGGGAGGTGAAGCTTTCTTT. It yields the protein CASSQSSRGGEAFF.

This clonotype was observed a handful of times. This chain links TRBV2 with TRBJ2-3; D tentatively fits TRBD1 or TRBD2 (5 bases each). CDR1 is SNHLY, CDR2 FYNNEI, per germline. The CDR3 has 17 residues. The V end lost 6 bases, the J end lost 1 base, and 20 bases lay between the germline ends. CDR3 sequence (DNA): TGTGCCAGCAGGTCGGGACGCTTGACAATCGGCACAGATACGCAGTATTTT. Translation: CASRSGRLTIGTDTQYF.

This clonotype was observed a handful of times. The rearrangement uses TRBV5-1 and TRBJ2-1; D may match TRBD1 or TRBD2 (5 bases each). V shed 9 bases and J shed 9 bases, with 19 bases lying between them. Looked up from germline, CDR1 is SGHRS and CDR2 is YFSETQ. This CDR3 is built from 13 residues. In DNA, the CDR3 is TGCGCCACCTCCCCCAGGGTCCGGGGTGAGCAGTTCTTC. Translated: CATSPRVRGEQFF.